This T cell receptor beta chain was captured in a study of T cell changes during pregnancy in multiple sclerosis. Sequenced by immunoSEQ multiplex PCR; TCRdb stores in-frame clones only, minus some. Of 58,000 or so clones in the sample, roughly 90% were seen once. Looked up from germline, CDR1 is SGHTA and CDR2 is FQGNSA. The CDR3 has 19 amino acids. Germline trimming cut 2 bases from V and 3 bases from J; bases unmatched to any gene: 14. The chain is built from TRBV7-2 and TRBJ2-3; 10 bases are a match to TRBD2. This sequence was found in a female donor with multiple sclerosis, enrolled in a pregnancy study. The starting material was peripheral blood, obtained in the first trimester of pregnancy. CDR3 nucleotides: TGTGCCAGCAGCTTACCCTCGACTAGCGGGTGGGGTCGGACAGATACGCAGTATTTT. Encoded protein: CASSLPSTSGWGRTDTQYF.